These 21 T cell receptor beta chains originate from one sample sequenced in a study of glioma-infiltrating T cells. The iRepertoire nested amplicon-rescue multiplex PCR amplified TCR alpha and beta CDR3s from RNA. TCRdb redid the calling of the multiplex PCR reads with MiXCR, one entry per CDR3 protein. The sample yields about 130,000 distinct CDR3 sequences, around 23% seen once. The sequenced sample was glioma tissue, nonneoplastic brain tissue, or PBMCs (not recorded which). Receptor source: a human donor with low-grade glioma or glioblastoma, undergoing nonglioma brain surgery, or in good health (not recorded which).

Turning to this clonotype: Since a much larger clone is just one base distant, this may be a read error. V usage is TRBV3-1 and J usage is TRBJ1-5, with D possibly TRBD1 on 5 matching bases. The ends were cut back, 4 bases at V and 4 bases at J, with 8 bases in the middle. In germline, CDR1 is LGHDT, CDR2 YNNKEL (reference sequence). CDR3 length: 13 amino acids. The CDR3 nucleotides read TGTGCCAGCAGCCCGGGGGGGAATCAGCCCCAGCATTTT. It translates to CASSPGGNQPQHF.

The chain is built from TRBV6-6 and TRBJ1-1; D not certain. The CDR3 is made up of 14 amino acids. The germline V gene has CDR1 MNHNY and CDR2 SVGAGI (reference sequence). The V end was cut by 6 bases, the J end by 8 bases, with 19 bases between. CDR3 nucleotides: TGTGCCAGCAGAACCCTGGTCCGGAGGGCGGAAGCTTTCTTT. Encoded protein: CASRTLVRRAEAFF.

Here the CDR3 reads CASSLVTNTQYF. In nucleotides, the CDR3 is TGTGCCAGCAGCTTGGTCACGAATACGCAGTATTTT. The gene calls are TRBV11-3 and TRBJ2-3; D unclear. The CDR3 loop spans 12 amino acids. CDR1 and CDR2 from the germline V gene are SGHNT and YENEEA. Trimming cost V 3 bases and J 7 bases, with 8 bases left between them.

This clonotype was detected ten times or more. V usage is TRBV20-1 and J usage is TRBJ2-5; 11 positions agree with TRBD2. Unmatched junction bases numbered 4, after V lost 0 bases and J lost 1 base. The germline CDR1 and CDR2 sequences are DFQATT and SNEGSKA (reference sequence). CDR3 length: 16 amino acids. CDR3 in amino acids: CSARDGLAGGQETQYF. As DNA, the CDR3 is TGCAGTGCTAGAGATGGGCTAGCGGGGGGCCAAGAGACCCAGTACTTC.

Notes on this clonotype: Germline and junction disagree at one end, which may indicate a read error. The V and J genes are TRBV7-7 and TRBJ2-2, with D possibly matching TRBD1 (6 bases). Germline-derived CDR1 and CDR2 are SSHAT and FNYEAQ (reference sequence). The CDR3 has 14 amino acids. In DNA, the CDR3 is TGTGCTAGCAGCCTGTTACAGGGAAGAGGGGAGCTGTTTTTT. It is translated as CASSLLQGRGELFF.

The chain carries TRBV7-2 and TRBJ2-5, with 8 bases identical to TRBD2. V trimming: 6 bases; J trimming: 4 bases; junction bases outside the gene matches: 7. Germline CDR1 SGHTA, CDR2 FQGNSA. The CDR3 consists of 14 residues. The CDR3 nucleotides read TGTGCCAGCAGTCGGGGGGGTGGTCCAGAGACCCAGTACTTC. Translated, it gives CASSRGGGPETQYF.

The chain links TRBV12-3 or TRBV12-4 to TRBJ2-5, with 7 bases matching TRBD2. V trimming: 0 bases; J trimming: 5 bases; junction bases outside the gene matches: 21. The CDR3 is 20 residues long. CDR3: CASSLALKVKRGPMEETQYF. In DNA form, the CDR3 reads TGTGCCAGCAGTTTAGCACTCAAGGTCAAGCGGGGTCCAATGGAGGAGACCCAGTACTTC.

This clonotype was detected many times. The chain links TRBV24-1 to TRBJ2-3; D call uncertain. This CDR3 contains 12 residues. V lost 6 bases to trimming and J lost 9 bases, with 12 bases between them. Germline CDR1 reads KGHDR; CDR2 reads SFDVKD. The CDR3 sequence is CATSPDPTTQYF. Written as DNA, the CDR3 is TGTGCCACCAGTCCGGACCCCACGACGCAGTATTTT.

The rearrangement joins TRBV7-9 to TRBJ2-5, with unresolved D. Trimming removed 5 bases at V and 3 bases at J, with 13 bases between. Germline V CDR1 and CDR2: SEHNR, FQNEAQ (reference sequence). The CDR3 is 14 amino acids. CDR3 loop: CASSRRTREETQYF. The CDR3 coding sequence is TGTGCCAGCAGCCGACGGACCCGGGAAGAGACCCAGTACTTC.

This clonotype was seen only a few times. The chain is built from TRBV20-1 and TRBJ2-1; a weak D match, TRBD2 (6 bases). Trimming removed 1 base from V and 3 bases from J, with 16 bases in between. The germline V gene encodes CDR1 DFQATT and CDR2 SNEGSKA (reference sequence). This CDR3 spans 16 amino acids. The CDR3 sequence: CSARVFRRGSYNEQFF. Written as DNA, the CDR3 is TGCAGTGCTAGAGTCTTCAGGCGGGGTAGCTACAATGAGCAGTTCTTC.

The rearrangement links TRBV19 to TRBJ1-5; possible D gene TRBD1, 5 bases. Germline CDR1 is LNHDA and CDR2 is SQIVND (reference sequence). V was trimmed by 5 bases and J by 7 bases, leaving 18 bases between them. The CDR3 spans 15 residues. CDR3 coding DNA: TGTGCCAGTAGTCCATTGGGCCAGGGTGAGCAGCCCCAGCATTTT. It yields the protein CASSPLGQGEQPQHF.

V and J are TRBV6-9 and TRBJ2-4; 8 bases are shared with TRBD1. Losses at the gene ends were 4 bases for V and 0 bases for J; bases not matched to a gene: 8. The germline CDR1 and CDR2 sequences are MNHGY and SVAAGI. This CDR3 contains 17 residues. The CDR3 sequence is CASSLNRDRLAKNIQYF. DNA of the CDR3: TGTGCCAGCAGTTTGAACCGGGACAGGCTAGCCAAAAACATTCAGTACTTC.

This clonotype was seen repeatedly, ten times or more. This chain uses TRBV7-2 with TRBJ2-1, with 7 positions matching TRBD2. The CDR3 sequence is 14 residues long. Trimming at V came to 1 base and at J to 7 bases, leaving 4 bases not matched to a gene. CDR1 is SGHTA and CDR2 is FQGNSA in the germline V gene. The CDR3 region has the DNA TGTGCCAGCAGCTTAGGAATTAGCGGGAATGAGCAGTTCTTC. It codes for CASSLGISGNEQFF.

This clonotype was recorded many times. J is TRBJ1-1 and V is TRBV28; no clear D gene. CDR1 is MDHEN and CDR2 is SYDVKM in the germline V gene. V dropped 5 bases and J dropped 11 bases, with 15 bases sitting between them. The CDR3 length is 12 residues. The CDR3 sequence: CASSGSAYDAFF. CDR3 DNA: TGTGCCAGCAGTGGATCCGCTTACGACGCTTTCTTT.

CDR3 DNA: TGTGCCAGCAGTTTGGGGGACATGCTCGGGACTAGCCCCTACAATGAGCAGTTCTTC. Translated, it gives CASSLGDMLGTSPYNEQFF. V usage is TRBV28 and J usage is TRBJ2-1, with 9 nucleotides matching TRBD2. The CDR3 loop spans 19 amino acids. Unmatched junction bases numbered 14, after V lost 3 bases and J lost 2 bases. CDR1 is MDHEN, CDR2 SYDVKM, per germline.

This chain links TRBV24-1 with TRBJ2-1; TRBD2 agrees at 13 bases. TRBJ2-5 matches the DNA end more closely, so the J call is doubtful. Germline CDR1 reads KGHDR; CDR2 reads SFDVKD. The CDR3 covers 18 residues. The CDR3 DNA sequence: TGTGCCACCAGTGATATTACTAGCGGGGGGGCATTACAAGAGACCCAGTACTTC. Its protein product is CATSDITSGGALQETQYF.

This clonotype was found a few times. The CDR3 loop reads CASSTAGTGTTNEKLFF. The CDR3 DNA sequence: TGCGCCAGCAGCACAGCAGGGACCGGGACAACTAATGAAAAACTGTTTTTT. This chain connects TRBV4-1 to TRBJ1-4, with D tentatively TRBD1 (5 bases). Per germline, CDR1 MGHRA and CDR2 YSYEKL. Trimming removed 5 bases at V and 0 bases at J, with 16 bases between. The CDR3 totals 17 residues.

This clonotype was seen only a few times. The V and J genes are TRBV20-1 and TRBJ1-2; D is perhaps TRBD1 (6 bases). The CDR3 covers 14 residues. V was shortened by 6 bases and J by 2 bases, with 16 bases between the two germline ends. Germline V lookup: CDR1 DFQATT, CDR2 SNEGSKA (reference sequence). CDR3 nucleotide sequence: TGCAGTGCCAAGAAGGCAGGGACAAACTATGGCTACACCTTC. Protein: CSAKKAGTNYGYTF.

With respect to this clonotype: It is likely a read error, because the conserved phenylalanine at the end of the CDR3 is missing. V is TRBV28 and J is TRBJ2-1, with D perhaps matching TRBD2 (7 bases). V was cut by 8 bases and J by 6 bases, with 17 bases left in between. This CDR3 region has 14 residues. Germline loops: CDR1 MDHEN, CDR2 SYDVKM. The CDR3 DNA reads TGTGCCAGCTCGATGGGGGGGCTGTTCAATGAGCAGTTCTCC. Translating it yields CASSMGGLFNEQFS.

This chain connects TRBV20-1 to TRBJ2-1; 8 bases line up with TRBD1. There are 12 residues in the CDR3. Germline assignment: CDR1 DFQATT and CDR2 SNEGSKA (reference sequence). The V gene end was trimmed by 3 bases and the J gene end by 10 bases; junction bases not matched to a gene: 5. The CDR3 spells CSASSGGREQFF. The CDR3 DNA sequence: TGCAGTGCTAGCTCAGGGGGCAGGGAGCAGTTCTTC.

The sample holds a few counts of this clonotype. This chain uses TRBV4-1 with TRBJ2-1; TRBD2 agrees at 8 bases. CDR1 and CDR2 from the germline V gene are MGHRA and YSYEKL. CDR3 length: 16 residues. The V and J ends lost 0 bases and 10 bases, in that order; junction bases with no gene match: 11. The CDR3 DNA reads as TGCGCCAGCAGCCAAGAGTCCGGGACTAGTGTGGGGGAGCAGTTCTTC. It is translated as CASSQESGTSVGEQFF.